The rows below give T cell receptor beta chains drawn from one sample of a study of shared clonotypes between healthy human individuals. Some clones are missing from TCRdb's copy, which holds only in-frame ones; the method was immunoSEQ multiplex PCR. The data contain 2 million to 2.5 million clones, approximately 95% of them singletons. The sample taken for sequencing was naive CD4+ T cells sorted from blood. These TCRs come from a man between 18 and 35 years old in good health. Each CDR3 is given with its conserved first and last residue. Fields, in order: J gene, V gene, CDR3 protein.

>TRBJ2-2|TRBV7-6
CASSGYVTGELFF
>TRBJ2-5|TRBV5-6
CASSSGTSGQETQYF
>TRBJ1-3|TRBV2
CASSPTGVGNTIYF
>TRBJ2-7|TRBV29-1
CSVEDRGTSVGEQYF
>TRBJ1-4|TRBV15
CATSRDSSSTNEKLFF
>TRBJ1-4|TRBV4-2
CASSQEGRGGREKLFF
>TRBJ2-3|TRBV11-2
CASSLGMVLAVSTDTQYF
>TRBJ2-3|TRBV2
CASSAESTDTQYF
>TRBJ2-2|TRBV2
CASSGLTRTGGELFF
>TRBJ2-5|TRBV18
CASSAGTSEETQYF
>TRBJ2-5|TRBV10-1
CASSPGLAGQETQYF
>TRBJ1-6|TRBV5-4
CASSFGDRNSPLHF
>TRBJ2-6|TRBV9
CASSVAGGSGANVLTF
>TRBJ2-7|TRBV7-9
CASRKRYDRPSYEQYF
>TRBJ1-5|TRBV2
CASSDAQAGNQPQHF
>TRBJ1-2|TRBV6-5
CASSKRGPSNYGYTF
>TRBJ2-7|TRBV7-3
CASSIRGGNEQYF
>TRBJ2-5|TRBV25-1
CASSEQGSGVYQETQYF
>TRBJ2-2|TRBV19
CASAYRGGPGELFF
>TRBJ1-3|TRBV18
CASSPESSGNTIYF
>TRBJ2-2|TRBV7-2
CASSPRTGTGELFF
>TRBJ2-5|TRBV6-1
CATVKGQGGETQYF
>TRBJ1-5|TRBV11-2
CASSSGTGTGNQPQHF
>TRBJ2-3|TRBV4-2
CASSLAQGAGTDTQYF
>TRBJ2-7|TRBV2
CASSFPRPLYEQYF
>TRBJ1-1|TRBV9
CASRRTPSEAFF
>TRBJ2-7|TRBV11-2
CASSRKTSGSYEQYF
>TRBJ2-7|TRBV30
CAWRVRGAIEQYF
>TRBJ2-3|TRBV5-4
CASSSPTSTDTQYF
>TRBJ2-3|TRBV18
CASSRASGSTDTQYF
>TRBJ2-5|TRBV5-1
CASSLTTGETQYF
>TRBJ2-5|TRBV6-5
CASRPHRDQETQYF